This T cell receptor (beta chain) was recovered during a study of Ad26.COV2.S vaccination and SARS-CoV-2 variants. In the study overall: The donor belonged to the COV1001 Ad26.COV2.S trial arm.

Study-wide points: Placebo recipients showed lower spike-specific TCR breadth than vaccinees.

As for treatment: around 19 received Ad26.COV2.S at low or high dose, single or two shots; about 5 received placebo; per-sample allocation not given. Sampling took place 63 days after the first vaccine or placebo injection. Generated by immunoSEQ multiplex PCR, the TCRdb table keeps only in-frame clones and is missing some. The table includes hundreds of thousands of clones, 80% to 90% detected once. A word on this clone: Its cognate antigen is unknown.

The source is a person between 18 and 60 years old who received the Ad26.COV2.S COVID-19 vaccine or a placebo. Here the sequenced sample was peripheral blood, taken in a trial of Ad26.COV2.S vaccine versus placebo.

The CDR3 sequence: CASSQDSEASGDYNEQFF. Written as DNA, the CDR3 is TGTGCCAGCAGCCAAGATAGTGAGGCTAGCGGAGACTACAATGAGCAGTTCTTC. V usage is TRBV14 and J usage is TRBJ2-1; 7 nucleotides align to TRBD2. The J segment lost 3 bases and the V segment lost 0 bases, leaving 11 bases of the junction unmatched. The CDR3 spans 18 residues. Germline V CDR1 and CDR2: SGHDN, FVKESK.